Below, 25 T cell receptor beta chains from the same sample are listed, as sequenced in a study of siplizumab effects on memory and regulatory T cells. Some clones are missing from TCRdb's copy, which holds only in-frame ones; the method was immunoSEQ multiplex PCR. This sample has 99,000 or so clones, with around 94% found just once. The material sequenced was non-Treg CD4+ T cells sorted from blood. All receptors come from a human donor in good health.

Worth noting for this clone: Compared with germline, one end of the junction differs, possibly owing to a read error. Distinct nucleotide sequences in the sample also encode this CDR3. The CDR3 here is CAWSVIRGSGNTIYF. The CDR3 bases are TGTGCCTGGAGTGTCATCAGGGGCTCTGGAAACACTATATATTTT. V and J are TRBV30 and TRBJ1-3, with a possible D match to TRBD1 (6 bases). This CDR3 has 15 residues. Germline V gives CDR1 GTSNPN, CDR2 SVGIG (reference sequence).

The chain employs TRBV5-1 and TRBJ2-3; D is unclear. The CDR3 is 14 residues long. V lost 2 bases and J lost 2, with 9 bases in between. Germline-derived CDR1 and CDR2 are SGHRS and YFSETQ. The CDR3 coding sequence is TGCGCCAGCAGCTTAGGCCATCTCACAGATACGCAGTATTTT. Translated, it gives CASSLGHLTDTQYF.

J is TRBJ1-2 and V is TRBV5-4; TRBD1 is a possible D gene (6 bases). The CDR3 has 15 residues. Trimming pared 3 bases from V and 0 bases from J, leaving 12 bases between. The germline CDR1 and CDR2 sequences are SGHNT and YYREEE (reference sequence). In DNA, the CDR3 is TGTGCCAGCAGCTCGGACAGCCGAGCTAACTATGGCTACACCTTC. Protein: CASSSDSRANYGYTF. The full variable domain, rest sourced from reference TRBV5-4 and TRBJ1-2, is ETGVTQSPTHLIKTRGQQVTLRCSSQSGHNTVSWYQQALGQGPQFIFQYYREEENGRGNFPPRFSGLQFPNYSSELNVNALELDDSALYLCASSSDSRANYGYTFGSGTRLTVV.

The CDR3 sequence is CASSIGGSYEQYF. The CDR3 bases are TGTGCCAGTAGTATAGGTGGCTCCTACGAGCAGTACTTC. The chain uses TRBV19 and TRBJ2-7; D is uncertain. The CDR3 covers 13 residues. Deletions cut 1 base from V and 0 bases from J, with 4 bases between. Looked up from germline, CDR1 is LNHDA and CDR2 is SQIVND (reference sequence).

The V and J genes are TRBV5-1 and TRBJ1-3; D is possibly TRBD1 (5 bases). The CDR3 runs 15 residues. From germline, CDR1 is SGHRS and CDR2 YFSETQ. V was shortened by 0 bases and J by 0 bases, with 7 bases between the two germline ends. CDR3 in amino acids: CASSLEGFSGNTIYF. CDR3 DNA: TGCGCCAGCAGCTTGGAGGGGTTCTCTGGAAACACCATATATTTT.

The V call is TRBV6-5, the J call TRBJ1-1, with D perhaps TRBD1 (5 bases). CDR3 size: 15 residues. Germline values: CDR1 MNHEY, CDR2 SVGAGI. V was clipped by 4 bases and J by 5 bases, with 17 bases between them. CDR3 residues: CASSSLPAGGTEAFF. CDR3 bases: TGTGCCAGCAGTTCGCTTCCGGCTGGGGGGACTGAAGCTTTCTTT.

This clone was observed a handful of times. This chain links TRBV6-4 with TRBJ2-1; D is ambiguous. The germline V gene has CDR1 MRHNA and CDR2 SNTAGT. V lost 4 bases and J 9 bases, leaving 16 bases between the germline ends. This CDR3 contains 14 residues. In DNA, the CDR3 is TGTGCCAGCAGTGTTAGTAGAGGTGCTAGTGAGCAGTTCTTC. It yields the protein CASSVSRGASEQFF.

V gene TRBV9 combines with J gene TRBJ2-5; perhaps TRBD1 as D (5 bases). The CDR3 sequence is 14 residues long. Trimming removed 0 bases at V and 3 bases at J, with 9 bases between. Germline V CDR1 and CDR2: SGDLS, YYNGEE. The CDR3 nucleotides read TGTGCCAGCAGCGTAGCTCCAGGGAAAGAGACCCAGTACTTC. This translates into CASSVAPGKETQYF. The variable domain in full, completed from reference TRBV9 and TRBJ2-5, reads DSGVTQTPKHLITATGQRVTLRCSPRSGDLSVYWYQQSLDQGLQFLIQYYNGEERAKGNILERFSAQQFPDLHSELNLSSLELGDSALYFCASSVAPGKETQYFGPGTRLLVL.

The gene calls are TRBV30 and TRBJ2-2; the D call may be TRBD1 or TRBD2 (5 bases each). Trimming left V 0 bases short and J 4 bases short, with 12 bases between. The CDR3 runs to 15 residues. Germline CDR1 GTSNPN, CDR2 SVGIG (reference sequence). The CDR3 nucleotides read TGTGCCTGGAGTGTACTAACGGGACCCACCGGGGAGCTGTTTTTT. Protein sequence: CAWSVLTGPTGELFF.

V is TRBV28 and J is TRBJ1-2, with D uncertain. Germline V gene data show CDR1 as MDHEN and CDR2 as SYDVKM. The V end was cut by 5 bases, the J end by 1 base, with 11 bases between. The CDR3 consists of 14 residues. In DNA form, the CDR3 reads TGTGCCAGCAGTCTTTTCGGCAGTAACTATGGCTACACCTTC. It translates to CASSLFGSNYGYTF.

CDR3 sequence reads: CASSYDRLSQHF. The CDR3 coding sequence is TGTGCCAGCAGTTACGACAGGCTATCCCAGCATTTT. The rearrangement links TRBV28 to TRBJ1-5, with a possible D match to TRBD1 (6 bases). The CDR3 spans 12 residues. Deletions cut 4 bases from V and 11 bases from J, with 12 bases between. Germline CDR1 MDHEN, CDR2 SYDVKM.

V gene TRBV11-2 combines with J gene TRBJ2-4; 8 positions match TRBD2. The V gene's germline CDR1 is SGHAT and CDR2 FQNNGV. This CDR3 region has 15 residues. V shed 5 bases, J shed 7 bases, and the junction held 10 bases outside the gene matches. CDR3 DNA sequence: TGTGCCAGCAGCCTCGAGGGAGGCGGGGGGAACATTCAGTACTTC. This sequence encodes CASSLEGGGGNIQYF. Based on the CDR3 plus reference TRBV11-2 and TRBJ2-4, the full variable domain is EAGVAQSPRYKIIEKRQSVAFWCNPISGHATLYWYQQILGQGPKLLIQFQNNGVVDDSQLPKDRFSAERLKGVDSTLKIQPAKLEDSAVYLCASSLEGGGGNIQYFGAGTRLSVL.

The chain has TRBV7-9 and TRBJ1-4; 11 nucleotides match TRBD1. Per germline, CDR1 SEHNR and CDR2 FQNEAQ (reference sequence). The ends lost 4 bases at V and 4 bases at J; junction bases unmatched: 11. This CDR3 comprises 18 residues. The CDR3 loop is CASSYQDRGQGNNEKLFF. The CDR3 nucleotides are TGTGCCAGCAGCTATCAGGACAGGGGGCAGGGGAATAATGAAAAACTGTTTTTT.

The CDR3 DNA reads TGTGCCATCAGAGGTCAACCCTTTGGCTACACCTTC. Translation gives CAIRGQPFGYTF. V usage is TRBV10-3 and J usage is TRBJ1-2; D remains unclear. Deletions cut 6 bases from V and 7 bases from J, with 12 bases between. The germline gives CDR1 ENHRY, CDR2 SYGVKD. This CDR3 has 12 amino acids.

The rearrangement uses TRBV19 and TRBJ2-7, with D possibly TRBD1 on 5 matching bases. This CDR3 region has 15 residues. V was trimmed by 0 bases and J by 2 bases, leaving 11 bases between them. Germline lookup yields CDR1 LNHDA and CDR2 SQIVND (reference sequence). Here the CDR3 DNA reads TGTGCCAGTAGTATAGAGGTAGACAGAGCCTACGAGCAGTACTTC. Its protein is CASSIEVDRAYEQYF.

V is TRBV5-8 and J is TRBJ1-2, with D unresolved. The CDR3 loop spans 12 amino acids. Trimming removed 4 bases from V and 7 bases from J, with 11 bases in between. CDR1 is SGHTS and CDR2 is YDEGEE in the germline V gene. CDR3: CASSLAISGYTF. The CDR3 DNA follows: TGTGCCAGCAGCCTAGCCATTAGTGGCTACACCTTC.

For the CDR3, the DNA is TGTGCCAGCCGGACAGGAAACACCATATATTTT. Protein product: CASRTGNTIYF. The chain joins TRBV11-2 to TRBJ1-3; a weak D match, TRBD1 (5 bases). CDR1 is SGHAT, CDR2 FQNNGV, per germline. Trimming pared 8 bases from V and 4 bases from J, leaving 6 bases between. This CDR3 contains 11 residues.

The CDR3 protein is CASSLEAPPEWYTEAFF. The CDR3 nucleotides read TGTGCCAGCAGCTTAGAGGCACCTCCCGAATGGTACACTGAAGCTTTCTTT. This chain connects TRBV11-3 to TRBJ1-1, with D hard to call. V dropped 0 bases and J dropped 3 bases, with 17 bases sitting between them. Looked up from germline, CDR1 is SGHNT and CDR2 is YENEEA. This CDR3 comprises 17 residues.

CDR3 DNA: TGTGCCTGGAGGGTAGCGGACTATGGCTACACCTTC. This sequence encodes CAWRVADYGYTF. The chain is built from TRBV30 and TRBJ1-2; D ambiguous. Germline V gives CDR1 GTSNPN, CDR2 SVGIG (reference sequence). Trimming took off 3 bases at V and 3 bases at J, with 8 bases between the two ends. CDR3 size: 12 residues.

V is TRBV6-8 and J is TRBJ2-5; the D is unclear. V gave up 7 bases and J gave up 4 bases, with 13 bases separating them. In germline, CDR1 is MNHGY, CDR2 SAAAGT. This CDR3 spans 13 amino acids. CDR3 amino acids: CASNDRPGETQYF. The CDR3, as DNA: TGTGCCAGCAACGACCGACCAGGAGAGACCCAGTACTTC.

The CDR3 here is CASSSGSAGVGTYNEQFF. DNA of the CDR3: TGTGCCAGCAGCTCTGGGTCGGCCGGGGTGGGGACCTACAATGAGCAGTTCTTC. The rearrangement joins TRBV11-3 to TRBJ2-1; TRBD2 might be the D (5 bases). The CDR3 is 18 amino acids. Trimming stripped 4 bases from V and 2 bases from J, with 21 bases between. Per germline, CDR1 SGHNT and CDR2 YENEEA.

The chain carries TRBV9 and TRBJ1-2; TRBD1 aligns across 9 bases. This CDR3 has 15 amino acids. Germline CDR1 is SGDLS and CDR2 is YYNGEE. With 3 bases clipped from V and 1 base from J, the junction kept 4 bases outside the gene matches. The CDR3 DNA is TGTGCCAGCAGCGGTAGACAGGGGGATAACTATGGCTACACCTTC. As protein: CASSGRQGDNYGYTF.

The chain is built from TRBV6-1 and TRBJ2-7; D gene uncertain. The germline V and J ends were trimmed by 0 bases and 5 bases, with 8 bases remaining between them. The CDR3 runs 13 residues. Looked up from germline, CDR1 is MNHNS and CDR2 is SASEGT. The CDR3 DNA sequence: TGTGCCAGCAGTGAAGCACGGTGGGACGAGCAGTACTTC. Protein: CASSEARWDEQYF.

J is TRBJ1-5 and V is TRBV18; D unclear. The CDR3 loop spans 14 amino acids. Looked up from germline, CDR1 is KGHSH and CDR2 is LQKENI. The V end was cut by 4 bases, the J end by 5 bases, with 12 bases between. The CDR3 protein is CASSRAGYDQPQHF. The CDR3 bases are TGTGCCAGCTCACGGGCGGGGTACGATCAGCCCCAGCATTTT.

Points on this clone: Germline and junction disagree at one end, which may indicate a read error. The V and J genes are TRBV11-3 and TRBJ2-1; a weak D match, TRBD2 (5 bases). CDR3 length equals 16 residues. CDR1 and CDR2 from the germline V gene are SGHNT and YENEEA. The CDR3 nucleotides read TGTGCCAGCAGCTCCCGCGCCAGCGGTACATACAATGAACAGTTCTTC. Translation: CASSSRASGTYNEQFF.